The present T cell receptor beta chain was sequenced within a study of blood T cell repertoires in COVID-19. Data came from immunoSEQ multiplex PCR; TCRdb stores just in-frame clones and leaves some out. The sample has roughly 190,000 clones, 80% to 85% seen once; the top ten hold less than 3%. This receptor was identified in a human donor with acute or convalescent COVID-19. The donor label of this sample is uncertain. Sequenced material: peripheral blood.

The CDR3 spells CASSPTTGLAVTDTQYF. The CDR3 nucleotides are TGTGCCAGCAGCCCGACCACGGGACTAGCGGTAACAGATACGCAGTATTTT. The chain recombines TRBV3-1 (or the pseudogene TRBV3-2) with TRBJ2-3, with TRBD2 matching 11 bases. CDR3 size: 17 residues. With 4 bases clipped from V and 3 bases from J, the junction kept 9 bases outside the gene matches. CDR1 is LGHDT and CDR2 is YNNKEL in the germline V gene (reference sequence).